What follows are 24 T cell receptor beta chains derived from one specimen sequenced in a study of OX40 agonist ivuxolimab in advanced cancers. Library generation was performed with the immunoSEQ multiplex PCR assay. The table was pulled from immuneACCESS by TCRdb, which kept in-frame rearrangements only. Such tables lose some clones; where checked, under half of the loss comes from unresolved V genes, and the rest has no known cause. Recorded for this sample are around 140,000 clones; under 95% of them occurred a single time. Roughly 0.94% of the sample belongs to the ten largest clones. The sequences come from CD4+ or CD8+ T cells sorted from blood, collected in a trial of the OX40 agonist ivuxolimab. These receptors originate from an adult with an advanced solid tumor such as melanoma, head and neck, liver or kidney cancer.

V and J are TRBV2 and TRBJ2-3; perhaps TRBD2 as D (5 bases). V gave up 6 bases and J gave up 9 bases, with 13 bases separating them. The CDR3 totals 12 residues. Germline V gene lookup returns CDR1 SNHLY and CDR2 FYNNEI. The CDR3 DNA follows: TGTGCCAGCAGCAGACCCCCGGGGACGCAGTATTTT. It specifies CASSRPPGTQYF.

This chain connects TRBV9 to TRBJ1-1; maybe TRBD1 (5 bases). V was pared by 0 bases and J by 2 bases, with 8 bases between. The CDR3 spans 14 residues. Germline CDR1 and CDR2: SGDLS and YYNGEE. The CDR3: CASSVGGTNTEAFF. In nucleotides, the CDR3 is TGTGCCAGCAGCGTAGGGGGGACTAACACTGAAGCTTTCTTT.

The rearrangement uses TRBV10-3 and TRBJ2-3, with D perhaps given as TRBD1 or TRBD2 (5 bases each). Per the germline V gene, CDR1 is ENHRY and CDR2 is SYGVKD. Trimming pared 0 bases from V and 5 bases from J, leaving 12 bases between. This CDR3 region has 15 residues. The CDR3 region is CAISESPRAGDTQYF. CDR3 nucleotide sequence: TGTGCCATCAGTGAGTCCCCCAGGGCGGGAGATACGCAGTATTTT.

The rearrangement links TRBV5-4 to TRBJ2-5; D gene uncertain. The germline V gene has CDR1 SGHNT and CDR2 YYREEE (reference sequence). V lost 0 bases and J lost 2, with 8 bases in between. This CDR3 is 14 amino acids long. CDR3 loop: CASSLDGSQETQYF. The CDR3 bases are TGTGCCAGCAGCTTGGATGGGTCTCAAGAGACCCAGTACTTC. The full variable domain, with the rest looked up from reference TRBV5-4 and TRBJ2-5, is ETGVTQSPTHLIKTRGQQVTLRCSSQSGHNTVSWYQQALGQGPQFIFQYYREEENGRGNFPPRFSGLQFPNYSSELNVNALELDDSALYLCASSLDGSQETQYFGPGTRLLVL.

The gene calls are TRBV5-6 and TRBJ1-6; D is unresolved. The CDR3 is 13 amino acids. Germline V gene lookup returns CDR1 SGHDT and CDR2 YYEEEE. The V end lost 1 base, the J end lost 6 bases, and 5 bases lay between the germline ends. CDR3 in DNA: TGTGCCAGCAGCTTGCTCCGTAATTCACCCCTCCACTTT. Its translation: CASSLLRNSPLHF.

This chain links TRBV11-2 with TRBJ1-2; no firm D call. The CDR3 is made up of 14 amino acids. The germline gives CDR1 SGHAT, CDR2 FQNNGV. V lost 2 bases to trimming and J lost 3 bases, with 10 bases between them. CDR3 bases: TGTGCCAGCAGCTTACAAGGGCCCTACTATGGCTACACCTTC. Its translation is CASSLQGPYYGYTF.

The chain links TRBV18 to TRBJ1-2; TRBD1 might be the D (6 bases). This CDR3 has 14 amino acids. Germline V gene data show CDR1 as KGHSH and CDR2 as LQKENI. Between the trimmed V and J ends, which lost 4 bases and 4 bases, there was a span of 13 bases. CDR3 protein: CASSQDSDSYGYTF. CDR3 sequence (DNA): TGTGCCAGCTCACAGGACAGCGACTCCTATGGCTACACCTTC.

The chain links TRBV5-1 to TRBJ2-3; maybe TRBD2 (5 bases). Trimming took off 1 base at V and 2 bases at J, with 17 bases between the two ends. Germline assignment: CDR1 SGHRS and CDR2 YFSETQ. The CDR3 runs to 17 residues. CDR3 sequence: CASSLWSGVDLTDTQYF. CDR3 nucleotides: TGCGCCAGCAGCTTGTGGTCCGGGGTCGATCTCACAGATACGCAGTATTTT.

The chain has TRBV28 and TRBJ2-1; D perhaps matches TRBD2 (6 bases). The ends were cut back, 8 bases at V and 8 bases at J, with 13 bases in the middle. Looked up from germline, CDR1 is MDHEN and CDR2 is SYDVKM. CDR3 length: 12 amino acids. The CDR3 nucleotides are TGTGCCAGCGCTCGGGAGCGGTATGAGCAGTTCTTC. Protein product: CASARERYEQFF.

This chain uses TRBV18 with TRBJ1-1; the D gene is possibly TRBD1 (5 bases). CDR1 is KGHSH and CDR2 is LQKENI in the germline V gene. The CDR3 sequence is 16 residues long. V was clipped by 0 bases and J by 2 bases, with 13 bases between them. As DNA, the CDR3 is TGTGCCAGCTCACCACCTGGGAGGGGAGGAAACACTGAAGCTTTCTTT. Residues: CASSPPGRGGNTEAFF.

V is TRBV5-5 and J is TRBJ2-7; 12 nucleotides match TRBD2. Germline V gives CDR1 SGHKS, CDR2 YYEKEE (reference sequence). V gave up 0 bases and J gave up 2 bases; unmatched junction bases: 6. The CDR3 covers 17 residues. CDR3 region: CASSLAAPSGGAYEQYF. CDR3 bases: TGTGCCAGCAGCTTGGCCGCCCCTAGCGGGGGGGCCTACGAGCAGTACTTC.

This chain uses TRBV19 with TRBJ2-7, with D perhaps being TRBD1 or TRBD2 (6 bases each). This CDR3 spans 14 amino acids. The V end lost 5 bases, the J end lost 4 bases, and 15 bases lay between the germline ends. Per germline, CDR1 LNHDA and CDR2 SQIVND (reference sequence). The CDR3 nucleotides are TGTGCCAGTAGTCCTAGAAGGGGGGAGTACGAGCAGTACTTC. Its translation: CASSPRRGEYEQYF.

V gene TRBV2 combines with J gene TRBJ2-3, with TRBD1 identical over 10 bases. V trimming: 6 bases; J trimming: 3 bases; junction bases outside the gene matches: 3. Germline V lookup: CDR1 SNHLY, CDR2 FYNNEI. The CDR3 has 14 residues. DNA of the CDR3: TGTGCCAGCAGGTGGACAGGGGGAACAGATACGCAGTATTTT. Translation gives CASRWTGGTDTQYF.

The chain recombines TRBV25-1 with TRBJ2-4, with D perhaps matching TRBD1 or TRBD2 (5 bases each). V was shortened by 6 bases and J by 3 bases, with 9 bases between the two germline ends. This CDR3 region has 13 residues. Germline V lookup: CDR1 MGHDK, CDR2 SYGVNS. The CDR3 coding sequence is TGTGCCAGCAGGAGGGGTGACAAAAACATTCAGTACTTC. This translates into CASRRGDKNIQYF.

The chain joins TRBV19 to TRBJ1-5; no reliable D call. V shed 4 bases and J shed 2 bases, with 6 bases lying between them. The CDR3 loop spans 13 amino acids. CDR1 LNHDA and CDR2 SQIVND come from the germline V gene (reference sequence). CDR3 loop: CASSSRGNQPQHF. In DNA form, the CDR3 reads TGTGCCAGTAGTAGCAGAGGCAATCAGCCCCAGCATTTT.

The CDR3 DNA follows: TGTGCCAGCAGCCCCCGCAGGCCCGCCTACGAGCAGTACTTC. Protein: CASSPRRPAYEQYF. V gene TRBV28 combines with J gene TRBJ2-7; D is ambiguous. The CDR3 is made up of 14 amino acids. CDR1 is MDHEN and CDR2 is SYDVKM in the germline V gene. V dropped 6 bases and J dropped 2 bases, with 14 bases sitting between them.

The rearrangement uses TRBV5-1 and TRBJ2-7, with D perhaps being TRBD1 or TRBD2 (5 bases each). Germline CDR1 is SGHRS and CDR2 is YFSETQ. V lost 2 bases, J lost 8 bases, and 20 bases lay in between. CDR3 size: 15 residues. The DNA for the CDR3 is TGCGCCAGCAGCTTTAGAGGGGCAGGGAAGGACAAGCAGTACTTC. Amino acid sequence: CASSFRGAGKDKQYF.

This chain uses TRBV11-2 with TRBJ2-7; 8 positions match TRBD1. The CDR3 covers 15 residues. Germline V gene sequence: CDR1 SGHAT, CDR2 FQNNGV. V shed 5 bases, J shed 0 bases, and the junction held 6 bases outside the gene matches. CDR3 sequence (DNA): TGTGCCAGCAGCCCCCGACAGGGGAACTCCTACGAGCAGTACTTC. Translating it yields CASSPRQGNSYEQYF.

The gene calls are TRBV6-6 and TRBJ1-2; D possibly corresponds to TRBD1 (5 bases). Trimming took off 6 bases at V and 3 bases at J, with 11 bases between the two ends. The germline CDR1 and CDR2 sequences are MNHNY and SVGAGI (reference sequence). This CDR3 spans 13 amino acids. This chain's CDR3 is CASSLGGDYGYTF. The CDR3, as DNA: TGTGCCAGCAGCCTAGGAGGGGACTATGGCTACACCTTC.

V gene TRBV7-2 combines with J gene TRBJ2-7; TRBD2 matches at 8 bases. CDR1 and CDR2 from the germline V gene are SGHTA and FQGNSA. V shed 1 base, J shed 6 bases, and the junction held 5 bases outside the gene matches. This CDR3 contains 14 residues. CDR3 sequence reads: CASSLVISGIEQYF. The CDR3 DNA reads as TGTGCCAGCAGCTTAGTTATTAGCGGGATCGAGCAGTACTTC.

The chain has TRBV6-5 and TRBJ2-5; D remains ambiguous. The V gene's germline CDR1 is MNHEY and CDR2 SVGAGI. This CDR3 has 13 amino acids. Trimming took off 7 bases at V and 2 bases at J, with 11 bases between the two ends. The CDR3 coding sequence is TGTGCCAGCACCGTGGATCCACAAGAGACCCAGTACTTC. It encodes CASTVDPQETQYF.

The chain couples TRBV19 to TRBJ1-3; the D is unclear. Germline V gene data show CDR1 as LNHDA and CDR2 as SQIVND (reference sequence). The CDR3 totals 14 residues. Trimming removed 3 bases at V and 4 bases at J, with 10 bases between. The CDR3 DNA sequence: TGTGCCAGTAGTATGGGTCGGGAGGGAAACACCATATATTTT. It specifies CASSMGREGNTIYF.

J is TRBJ1-2 and V is TRBV6-5; 11 bases are a match to TRBD1. The V gene end was trimmed by 5 bases and the J gene end by 6 bases; junction bases not matched to a gene: 2. Germline V gene lookup returns CDR1 MNHEY and CDR2 SVGAGI. CDR3 length: 13 residues. The CDR3 loop is CASSTGQGDGYTF. DNA of the CDR3: TGTGCCAGCAGTACGGGACAGGGGGATGGCTACACCTTC.

The chain joins TRBV11-2 to TRBJ2-1; 9 positions agree with TRBD1. Losses at the gene ends were 5 bases for V and 5 bases for J; bases not matched to a gene: 7. Per the germline V gene, CDR1 is SGHAT and CDR2 is FQNNGV. This CDR3 is 15 amino acids long. CDR3 loop: CASSGGQGFHNEQFF. The CDR3 nucleotides read TGTGCCAGCAGCGGGGGACAGGGTTTCCACAATGAGCAGTTCTTC.